Shown below are 15 T cell receptor beta chains from a single sample sequenced in a study of blood T cell repertoires in COVID-19. Measured with immunoSEQ multiplex PCR; TCRdb has only the in-frame clones, and not every one. The table shows about 400,000 clones, with under 90% occurring only once. Specimen: PBMCs or T cells enriched from blood (not recorded which). The receptor set was obtained from a woman aged 30 to 39 who had recovered from COVID-19.

The V gene is TRBV6-5, the J gene TRBJ1-1; D is unresolved. The V end was cut by 5 bases, the J end by 8 bases, with 9 bases between. The CDR3 covers 11 residues. The germline V gene encodes CDR1 MNHEY and CDR2 SVGAGI. The DNA of the CDR3 is TGTGCCAGCAGTCAGAGGTCAGAAGCTTTCTTT. Translating gives CASSQRSEAFF.

The chain links TRBV6-5 to TRBJ1-5; D is unclear. The length of the CDR3 is 14 residues. Deletions cut 7 bases from V and 6 bases from J, with 16 bases between. The germline CDR1 and CDR2 sequences are MNHEY and SVGAGI. CDR3 protein: CASTPILRGQPQHF. The CDR3 DNA reads as TGTGCCAGCACTCCCATCCTGCGTGGTCAGCCCCAGCATTTT.

The chain recombines TRBV6-6 with TRBJ1-2; possible D gene TRBD1, 6 bases. V was cut by 5 bases and J by 5 bases, with 15 bases left in between. There are 14 residues in the CDR3. In germline, CDR1 is MNHNY, CDR2 SVGAGI (reference sequence). CDR3 residues: CASSQGKALYGYTF. The CDR3 coding sequence is TGTGCCAGCAGTCAGGGGAAGGCATTATATGGCTACACCTTC.

V gene TRBV5-1 combines with J gene TRBJ2-3; weak D call: TRBD2 (6 bases). The CDR3 contains 15 residues. Per germline, CDR1 SGHRS and CDR2 YFSETQ. The V end was cut by 1 base, the J end by 5 bases, with 14 bases between. The CDR3 is CASSLTSNVGDTQYF. The CDR3 nucleotides are TGCGCCAGCAGCTTGACTAGCAACGTCGGAGATACGCAGTATTTT.

This clone was observed a handful of times. The chain has TRBV15 and TRBJ2-7; TRBD1 agrees at 9 bases. With 4 bases clipped from V and 2 bases from J, the junction kept 3 bases outside the gene matches. The germline gives CDR1 LNHNV, CDR2 YYDKDF (reference sequence). The CDR3 is made up of 14 amino acids. The CDR3 here is CATSTNRGPYEQYF. DNA for the CDR3: TGTGCCACCAGCACGAACAGGGGGCCCTACGAGCAGTACTTC.

In the case of this clone: In the same sample, other DNA sequences code for this CDR3. The chain carries TRBV27 and TRBJ1-5; D unclear. V was pared by 2 bases and J by 3 bases, with 8 bases between. CDR3 size: 14 residues. Germline values: CDR1 MNHEY, CDR2 SMNVEV (reference sequence). CDR3 nucleotides: TGTGCCAGCAGTTTACTGTCCTCCAATCAGCCCCAGCATTTT. It translates to CASSLLSSNQPQHF.

The rearrangement links TRBV7-9 to TRBJ2-7; 12 bases map to TRBD1. This CDR3 has 18 amino acids. With V trimmed by 5 bases and J by 4 bases, 15 bases remained unmatched. CDR1 and CDR2 (germline): SEHNR, FQNEAQ (reference sequence). CDR3 sequence reads: CASSPIIAGTGGLYEQYF. In nucleotides, the CDR3 is TGTGCCAGCAGCCCCATAATAGCCGGGACAGGGGGCCTATACGAGCAGTACTTC.

CDR3 region: CASSLRAGTGVTTYGYTF. The CDR3 bases are TGTGCCAGCAGCTTAAGAGCCGGGACAGGAGTTACTACCTATGGCTACACCTTC. The gene calls are TRBV7-3 and TRBJ1-2, with 8 bases lining up with TRBD1. This CDR3 has 18 amino acids. J was trimmed by 4 bases and V by 1 base; bases with no gene match: 14. Germline CDR1 is SGHTA and CDR2 is FQGTGA.

The chain combines TRBV5-1 with TRBJ1-1, with no clear D. In germline, CDR1 is SGHRS, CDR2 YFSETQ. CDR3 length: 13 residues. The V end was cut by 6 bases, the J end by 4 bases, with 13 bases between. The CDR3 coding sequence is TGCGCCAGCACTCGGGATTGGGGCACTGAAGCTTTCTTT. Translated, it gives CASTRDWGTEAFF.

This sequence joins TRBV4-1 and TRBJ1-2; the match to TRBD1 covers 7 bases. V lost 3 bases to trimming and J lost 8 bases; unmatched junction nucleotides: 12. The CDR3 is 15 amino acids. CDR1 and CDR2 (germline): MGHRA, YSYEKL. This CDR3 reads CASSHSQGLEDGYTF. The CDR3 DNA is TGCGCCAGCAGCCACTCACAGGGGCTGGAGGACGGCTACACCTTC.

V usage is TRBV5-1 and J usage is TRBJ2-7; TRBD2 matches at 10 bases. Germline values: CDR1 SGHRS, CDR2 YFSETQ. Germline trimming cut 0 bases from V and 1 base from J; bases unmatched to any gene: 4. The CDR3 extends over 16 amino acids. The CDR3 nucleotides read TGCGCCAGCAGCTTGGACATACTAGCGGGATCCTACGAGCAGTACTTC. As protein: CASSLDILAGSYEQYF.

For the CDR3, the DNA is TGCGCCAGCAGCCAGTACCGGGACAGGGGGCTATCTCAAGAGACCCAGTACTTC. Protein sequence: CASSQYRDRGLSQETQYF. The chain uses TRBV4-3 and TRBJ2-5; TRBD1 matches 12 bases. Trimming took 3 bases from V and 2 from J; bases not matched to a gene: 10. CDR1 LGHNA and CDR2 YSLEER come from the germline V gene. The CDR3 is 18 residues long.

For the CDR3, the DNA is TGTGCCAGCAGCTTAGTTACCGGGTCCTCTGAAGCTTTCTTT. Translation gives CASSLVTGSSEAFF. The chain carries TRBV7-2 and TRBJ1-1; no clear D gene. Germline values: CDR1 SGHTA, CDR2 FQGNSA. V was pared by 1 base and J by 6 bases, with 12 bases between. The length of the CDR3 is 14 residues.

V is TRBV28 and J is TRBJ1-6; D not resolved. The CDR3 is made up of 11 amino acids. Trimming stripped 2 bases from V and 12 bases from J, with 5 bases between. Per germline, CDR1 MDHEN and CDR2 SYDVKM. CDR3 sequence: CASSLGRPLHF. The CDR3, as DNA: TGTGCCAGCAGTTTAGGGAGACCCCTCCACTTT.

The CDR3 is CASSIAANTEAFF. Here the CDR3 DNA reads TGTGCCAGTAGTATCGCGGCGAACACTGAAGCTTTCTTT. The chain links TRBV19 to TRBJ1-1; D uncertain. The CDR3 runs 13 residues. The V end lost 3 bases, the J end lost 1 base, and 6 bases lay between the germline ends. Looked up from germline, CDR1 is LNHDA and CDR2 is SQIVND (reference sequence).